These 25 T cell receptor beta chains were all obtained from the same sample, sequenced in a study of blood T cell repertoires in COVID-19. Clones were sequenced by immunoSEQ multiplex PCR, and TCRdb holds only the in-frame ones, with some missing. The sample has under 300,000 clones, about 90% seen once. The sample comprised peripheral blood. These receptors were obtained from a man between 60 and 75 years old with acute or convalescent COVID-19.

The rearrangement uses TRBV20-1 and TRBJ1-2; D not certain. Germline CDR1 DFQATT, CDR2 SNEGSKA (reference sequence). The CDR3 loop spans 9 amino acids. Trimming took off 7 bases at V and 6 bases at J, with 6 bases between the two ends. CDR3 coding DNA: TGCAGTGGAGGAGATGGCTACACCTTC. This codes for CSGGDGYTF.

The rearrangement joins TRBV18 to TRBJ1-5, with D perhaps TRBD1 (6 bases). Looked up from germline, CDR1 is KGHSH and CDR2 is LQKENI. CDR3 length equals 13 residues. The V gene lost 6 bases and the J gene lost 6 bases, with 12 bases spanning the gap. The CDR3 sequence is CASSQGTLQPQHF. DNA for the CDR3: TGTGCCAGCTCCCAGGGGACCCTTCAGCCCCAGCATTTT. Looking up the rest from reference TRBV18 and TRBJ1-5 gives the full variable domain: NAGVMQNPRHLVRRRGQEARLRCSPMKGHSHVYWYRQLPEEGLKFMVYLQKENIIDESGMPKERFSAEFPKEGPSILRIQQVVRGDSAAYFCASSQGTLQPQHFGDGTRLSIL.

This chain links TRBV5-1 with TRBJ1-1; D gene unclear. CDR3 length: 15 residues. In germline, CDR1 is SGHRS, CDR2 YFSETQ. Deletions cut 4 bases from V and 4 bases from J, with 17 bases between. Here the CDR3 reads CASSTLEGSGTEAFF. The DNA for the CDR3 is TGCGCCAGCAGCACCCTCGAGGGCAGCGGCACTGAAGCTTTCTTT.

This clone was observed once. In DNA form, the CDR3 reads TGTGCCAGCAGCTCACGGACAGGGGTCACGTCTAACTATGGCTACACCTTC. It specifies CASSSRTGVTSNYGYTF. This chain links TRBV7-8 with TRBJ1-2; 9 bases map to TRBD1. Germline CDR1 reads SGHVS; CDR2 reads FQNEAQ. V lost 4 bases to trimming and J lost 0 bases; unmatched junction nucleotides: 9. This CDR3 contains 17 residues. Looking up the rest from reference TRBV7-8 and TRBJ1-2 gives the full variable domain: GAGVSQSPRYKVAKRGQDVALRCDPISGHVSLFWYQQALGQGPEFLTYFQNEAQLDKSGLPSDRFFAERPEGSVSTLKIQRTQQEDSAVYLCASSSRTGVTSNYGYTFGSGTRLTVV.

This chain links TRBV19 with TRBJ1-5; D is undetermined. V was cut by 10 bases and J by 0 bases, with 13 bases left in between. The CDR3 is made up of 14 amino acids. Germline V gene sequence: CDR1 LNHDA, CDR2 SQIVND (reference sequence). CDR3 in amino acids: CATDAGYSNQPQHF. DNA of the CDR3: TGTGCCACCGACGCAGGTTATAGCAATCAGCCCCAGCATTTT.

This chain connects TRBV6-2 or TRBV6-3 to TRBJ2-2, with D possibly being TRBD2 (6 bases). This CDR3 has 15 amino acids. The V end was cut by 4 bases, the J end by 0 bases, with 9 bases between. CDR1 is MNHEY, CDR2 SVGEGT, per germline. CDR3 protein: CASSFSGANTGELFF. CDR3 nucleotide sequence: TGTGCCAGCAGTTTTTCGGGGGCGAACACCGGGGAGCTGTTTTTT.

This clone was seen only once. One end of the junction does not line up with germline, which may come from a read error. The genes are TRBV14 and TRBJ1-2; D is possibly TRBD1 (6 bases). The CDR3 length is 14 residues. Germline V gives CDR1 SGHDN, CDR2 FVKESK. The CDR3 sequence: CASSQIFGDTLIEF. The CDR3 DNA reads as TGTGCCAGCAGCCAAATCTTCGGGGACACCCTCATAGAATTC.

This chain links TRBV19 with TRBJ2-1; possible D gene TRBD2, 5 bases. Germline V lookup: CDR1 LNHDA, CDR2 SQIVND (reference sequence). With 3 bases removed from V and 0 bases from J, the gap between germline ends came to 18 bases. This CDR3 is built from 18 residues. The CDR3 DNA follows: TGTGCCAGTAGTATTGCGGGCCTATACTCTAGCTCCTACAATGAGCAGTTCTTC. Translating gives CASSIAGLYSSSYNEQFF.

The chain couples TRBV11-3 to TRBJ2-1; D possibly corresponds to TRBD1 (6 bases). Trimming took off 0 bases at V and 1 base at J, with 7 bases between the two ends. The CDR3 spans 15 residues. Per the germline V gene, CDR1 is SGHNT and CDR2 is YENEEA. Here the CDR3 reads CASSLDQGSYNEQFF. CDR3 DNA: TGTGCCAGCAGCTTAGATCAGGGGTCCTACAATGAGCAGTTCTTC.

Only a few counts were recorded for this clone. The V gene is TRBV30, the J gene TRBJ1-2, with a weak D call TRBD1 (5 bases). The V and J ends lost 1 base and 4 bases respectively, with 7 bases between them. Germline-derived CDR1 and CDR2 are GTSNPN and SVGIG (reference sequence). The CDR3 runs to 12 residues. CDR3 in DNA: TGTGCCTGGAGTGCTGGGGCCTATGGCTACACCTTC. This gives the protein CAWSAGAYGYTF.

The V gene is TRBV28, the J gene TRBJ1-5, with a weak D call TRBD1 (6 bases). Germline loops: CDR1 MDHEN, CDR2 SYDVKM. CDR3 length: 17 residues. V was pared by 3 bases and J by 0 bases, with 15 bases between. The CDR3 DNA reads TGTGCCAGCAGTTTTATTGGGGACACCAATAGCAATCAGCCCCAGCATTTT. This gives the protein CASSFIGDTNSNQPQHF. Supplemented by reference TRBV28 and TRBJ1-5, the full variable domain reads DVKVTQSSRYLVKRTGEKVFLECVQDMDHENMFWYRQDPGLGLRLIYFSYDVKMKEKGDIPEGYSVSREKKERFSLILESASTNQTSMYLCASSFIGDTNSNQPQHFGDGTRLSIL.

This clone was detected only once. The CDR3 sequence is CATSRDKGTYEQYF. The CDR3, as DNA: TGTGCCACCAGCAGAGATAAGGGGACCTACGAGCAGTACTTC. The rearrangement links TRBV15 to TRBJ2-7, with D possibly being TRBD1 (5 bases). V dropped 0 bases and J dropped 2 bases, with 8 bases sitting between them. CDR1 is LNHNV and CDR2 is YYDKDF in the germline V gene (reference sequence). This CDR3 has 14 residues.

DNA of the CDR3: TGTGCCAGCAGCTTAGCGCGGAGGGGGGGCGCATTGGACACTGAAGCTTTCTTT. Translating it yields CASSLARRGGALDTEAFF. The chain has TRBV7-6 and TRBJ1-1, with a possible D match to TRBD1 (6 bases). The CDR3 totals 18 residues. From germline, CDR1 is SGHVS and CDR2 FNYEAQ. Trimming pared 0 bases from V and 3 bases from J, leaving 20 bases between.

V and J are TRBV4-2 and TRBJ2-1; 9 nucleotides line up with TRBD2. The trim removed 6 bases at V and 3 bases at J, leaving 9 bases unmatched. The CDR3 totals 16 residues. The germline CDR1 and CDR2 sequences are LGHNA and YNFKEQ. CDR3 DNA sequence: TGTGCCAGCAGTCGAGTAGCGGGAGAGTTCTACAATGAGCAGTTCTTC. It translates to CASSRVAGEFYNEQFF.

The chain links TRBV6-6 to TRBJ1-6; 8 nucleotides match TRBD1. V was clipped by 6 bases and J by 8 bases; unmatched bases: 6. In germline, CDR1 is MNHNY, CDR2 SVGAGI (reference sequence). This CDR3 region has 14 residues. The CDR3 loop is CASRESGGDSPLHF. As DNA, the CDR3 is TGTGCCAGCAGGGAATCAGGGGGCGATTCACCCCTCCACTTT.

The genes are TRBV7-3 and TRBJ1-6; the D gene is possibly TRBD1 (6 bases). This CDR3 contains 16 residues. V was pared by 5 bases and J by 1 base, with 12 bases between. From germline, CDR1 is SGHTA and CDR2 FQGTGA. This CDR3 reads CASSKGDGSYNSPLHF. For the CDR3, the DNA is TGTGCCAGCAGCAAGGGGGATGGTTCCTATAATTCACCCCTCCACTTT.

The chain joins TRBV28 to TRBJ2-7, with D perhaps matching TRBD2 (5 bases). The CDR3 is 13 residues long. V dropped 6 bases and J dropped 7 bases, with 16 bases sitting between them. Germline V gene lookup returns CDR1 MDHEN and CDR2 SYDVKM. The CDR3 DNA sequence: TGTGCCAGCAGCCAGGTGAGGGTTCGGGAGCAGTACTTC. Its protein product is CASSQVRVREQYF.

The chain joins TRBV6-2 or TRBV6-3 to TRBJ2-7; D is ambiguous. V shed 2 bases and J shed 3 bases, with 5 bases lying between them. The CDR3 contains 12 residues. The germline CDR1 and CDR2 sequences are MNHEY and SVGEGT. CDR3 in DNA: TGTGCCAGCAGTTACAACGGCTACGAGCAGTACTTC. Its protein is CASSYNGYEQYF.

This clone was counted a single time. The rearrangement links TRBV12-5 to TRBJ1-5, with TRBD1 matching over 10 bases. J lost 1 base, V lost 5 bases, and 8 bases had no gene match. Looked up from germline, CDR1 is LGHNT and CDR2 is FRNRAP. The CDR3 totals 17 residues. CDR3 loop: CASGPIGTGVSNQPQHF. The CDR3 region has the DNA TGTGCTAGTGGTCCTATAGGGACAGGGGTGAGCAATCAGCCCCAGCATTTT.

This rearrangement joins TRBV18 to TRBJ1-3; TRBD1 is a possible D gene (5 bases). The germline gives CDR1 KGHSH, CDR2 LQKENI. Trimming cost V 6 bases and J 3 bases, with 12 bases left between them. CDR3 size: 14 residues. The CDR3, as DNA: TGTGCCAGCTCGGCCCAGGGCGGTGGAAACACCATATATTTT. Translation gives CASSAQGGGNTIYF.

The chain carries TRBV9 and TRBJ1-1, with TRBD1 as a possible D gene (5 bases). Germline CDR1 SGDLS, CDR2 YYNGEE. This CDR3 spans 13 amino acids. The V gene lost 0 bases and the J gene lost 4 bases, with 7 bases spanning the gap. CDR3 in amino acids: CASSVGGTTEAFF. The CDR3 region has the DNA TGTGCCAGCAGCGTAGGCGGGACCACTGAAGCTTTCTTT.

The sample holds one count of this clone. J is TRBJ2-2 and V is TRBV11-3; maybe TRBD2 (6 bases). The CDR3 totals 15 residues. Between the trimmed V and J ends, which lost 2 bases and 7 bases, there was a span of 14 bases. Germline V CDR1 and CDR2: SGHNT, YENEEA. CDR3 nucleotides: TGTGCCAGCAGCTTAATAAGCGGGCGGCGCGGGGAGCTGTTTTTT. Translating it yields CASSLISGRRGELFF.

The V call is TRBV7-2, the J call TRBJ2-5, with D unresolved. V was trimmed by 5 bases and J by 6 bases, leaving 13 bases between them. CDR1 and CDR2 (germline): SGHTA, FQGNSA. The CDR3 length is 13 residues. For the CDR3, the DNA is TGTGCCAGCAGCCTCCCAGCGACGAAGACCCAGTACTTC. It yields the protein CASSLPATKTQYF.

This chain joins TRBV7-3 and TRBJ1-6, with 8 bases lining up with TRBD1. The V and J ends lost 6 bases and 8 bases, in that order; junction bases with no gene match: 12. Germline V CDR1 and CDR2: SGHTA, FQGTGA. This CDR3 is 16 amino acids long. CDR3 coding DNA: TGTGCCAGCAGGTTTCGTCCAGGGGGCAGGCATTCACCCCTCCACTTT. This gives the protein CASRFRPGGRHSPLHF.

The chain combines TRBV21-1 with TRBJ2-7; whether TRBD2, the table's D call, matches the DNA was not checked. TRBV21-1 is noted as a pseudogene. The CDR3 runs to 15 residues. DNA for the CDR3: TGTGCCAGCAGCAAATGGCCCTCTGGAGTATACGAGCAGTACTTC. Protein sequence: CASSKWPSGVYEQYF.